A selection of T cell receptor beta chains follows, all from one sample in a study of cytomegalovirus exposure and HLA in healthy donors. Profiling relied on immunoSEQ multiplex PCR, and the TCRdb table lists in-frame clones only, not all of them. The sample carries roughly 120,000 clones, approximately 89% recorded once. Sequencing input: PBMCs. The source is a woman aged 18-29 years in good health and CMV-seronegative. The CDR3 runs from the conserved cysteine through the conserved F or W. D genes are given only for firm matches. Size tells how often a clone was seen (once, few, many) or the class of an expanded clone, and some rows leave it out.

clone size: NA
V gene: TRBV4-3
D gene: TRBD1
J gene: TRBJ1-1
CDR3 protein: CASSPGQGAQVTEAFF
CDR3 DNA: TGCGCCAGCAGCCCTGGACAGGGGGCCCAAGTCACTGAAGCTTTCTTT

clone size: NA
V gene: TRBV7-3
D gene: TRBD1
J gene: TRBJ2-2
CDR3 protein: CASSLLRDSENTGELFF
CDR3 DNA: TGTGCCAGCAGCCTCCTTCGGGACAGCGAAAACACCGGGGAGCTGTTTTTT

clone size: few
V gene: TRBV27
D gene: NA
J gene: TRBJ1-5
CDR3 protein: CASTTSNQPQHF
CDR3 DNA: TGTGCCAGCACTACTAGCAATCAGCCCCAGCATTTT

clone size: once
V gene: TRBV19
D gene: TRBD1
J gene: TRBJ2-7
CDR3 protein: CASSMTDRGSYEQYF
CDR3 DNA: TGTGCCAGTAGTATGACGGACAGGGGTTCCTACGAGCAGTACTTC

clone size: NA
V gene: TRBV7-3
D gene: NA
J gene: TRBJ1-1
CDR3 protein: CASSLDRGMNTEAFF
CDR3 DNA: TGTGCCAGCAGCCTAGACCGGGGTATGAACACTGAAGCTTTCTTT

clone size: NA
V gene: TRBV6-4
D gene: TRBD2
J gene: TRBJ2-3
CDR3 protein: CATSTTSGGDDTQYF
CDR3 DNA: TGTGCCACCTCCACCACTAGCGGGGGAGACGATACGCAGTATTTT

clone size: once
V gene: TRBV10-3
D gene: TRBD1
J gene: TRBJ1-1
CDR3 protein: CAISEGQGRTEAFF
CDR3 DNA: TGTGCCATCAGTGAGGGACAGGGTAGGACTGAAGCTTTCTTT

clone size: NA
V gene: TRBV2
D gene: NA
J gene: TRBJ1-1
CDR3 protein: CASSRPGHKNTEAFF
CDR3 DNA: TGTGCCAGCAGTCGTCCGGGACACAAGAACACTGAAGCTTTCTTT

clone size: NA
V gene: TRBV5-1
D gene: TRBD2
J gene: TRBJ2-2
CDR3 protein: CASSLGTSGRASAGELFF
CDR3 DNA: TGCGCCAGCAGCTTGGGGACTAGCGGGAGGGCTAGCGCCGGGGAGCTGTTTTTT

clone size: few
V gene: TRBV6-1
D gene: NA
J gene: TRBJ2-5
CDR3 protein: CASSGQRRETQYF
CDR3 DNA: TGTGCCAGCAGTGGGCAGCGTCGGGAGACCCAGTACTTC

clone size: NA
V gene: TRBV27
D gene: TRBD2
J gene: TRBJ2-2
CDR3 protein: CASSSGLAGSFPGELFF
CDR3 DNA: TGTGCCAGCAGTTCGGGACTAGCGGGGAGTTTTCCCGGGGAGCTGTTTTTT

clone size: NA
V gene: TRBV25-1
D gene: NA
J gene: TRBJ1-4
CDR3 protein: CASNGGSTNEKLFF
CDR3 DNA: TGTGCCAGCAATGGGGGGTCAACTAATGAAAAACTGTTTTTT